This entry concerns a single TCR beta chain. Its antigen is unknown. Here immunoSEQ multiplex PCR was the method, and the copy in TCRdb shows in-frame clones only, minus some. The sample yields around 99,000 clones, about 89% seen once. The entry originates in a study of T cell responses to AZD1222 COVID-19 vaccine. Study observations and caveats: Donors, mostly white British, included more females; clonal diversity was possibly underestimated. Repertoire collection took place solely once the T cell response had peaked. Mapped onto spike, vaccine-associated CD4 TCRs spanned it and were dominant at 160-218 and 743-854.

J lost 4 bases, V lost 4 bases, and 14 bases had no gene match. CDR1 MNHNS and CDR2 SASEGT come from the germline V gene. The CDR3 totals 17 residues. This chain joins TRBV6-1 and TRBJ2-7, with 9 bases lining up with TRBD1. Sequencing was performed on peripheral blood, taken on day 0 of AZD1222 vaccination. This TCR came from an adult in good health. This CDR3 reads CASSGHQPGQGLYEQYF. CDR3 nucleotides: TGTGCCAGCAGTGGACACCAACCGGGACAGGGCCTTTACGAGCAGTACTTC.